The entry below describes one TCR beta chain. There are 11 residues in the CDR3. The germline gives CDR1 MNHNS, CDR2 SASEGT. V was trimmed by 2 bases and J by 14 bases, leaving 9 bases between them. This entry is derived from a study of blood T cell repertoires in COVID-19. Only in-frame clones appear in the TCRdb table, and some are missing; sequencing was by immunoSEQ multiplex PCR. The table has 200,000 to 300,000 clones, more than 75% seen once; the top ten hold approximately 1.6%. Specimen: PBMCs or T cells enriched from blood (not recorded which). V usage is TRBV6-1 and J usage is TRBJ1-4; TRBD1 is a possible D gene (5 bases). The source of this sequence is a middle-aged man who had recovered from COVID-19. The CDR3 loop reads CASSENRPLFF. Here the CDR3 DNA reads TGTGCCAGCAGTGAAAACAGGCCGCTGTTTTTT.